The next 28 T cell receptor beta chains were all read from a single sample in a study of shared clonotypes between healthy human individuals. The data were produced by immunoSEQ multiplex PCR, yet TCRdb's version contains in-frame clones alone and is incomplete. Here the sample spans under 1 million clones, just over 95% being singletons. CD45RO-negative, CCR7-selected cells formed the naive CD8 fraction, which excluded terminally differentiated effector memory CD45RA+ cells. The source material was naive CD8+ T cells sorted from blood. The receptor set was obtained from a man between 25 and 39 years old in good health.

V and J are TRBV11-2 and TRBJ2-7; the match to TRBD1 covers 11 bases. V was pared by 8 bases and J by 3 bases, with 6 bases of the junction left unmatched. The CDR3 totals 14 residues. Germline assignment: CDR1 SGHAT and CDR2 FQNNGV. The DNA of the CDR3 is TGTGCCAGCGGTGGACAGGGGGCTCTCTACGAGCAGTACTTC. This sequence encodes CASGGQGALYEQYF.

On this clone: At the DNA level, this CDR3 is encoded by other sequences in the same sample as well. V is TRBV19 and J is TRBJ2-7, with 7 bases matching TRBD2. The CDR3 extends over 13 amino acids. Germline CDR1 reads LNHDA; CDR2 reads SQIVND (reference sequence). V lost 1 base and J lost 6; bases outside the gene matches: 3. The CDR3 coding sequence is TGTGCCAGTAGTATAGTTTCGGGGGGCGAGCAGTACTTC. Translated: CASSIVSGGEQYF. Supplemented by reference TRBV19 and TRBJ2-7, the full variable domain reads DGGITQSPKYLFRKEGQNVTLSCEQNLNHDAMYWYRQDPGQGLRLIYYSQIVNDFQKGDIAEGYSVSREKKESFPLTVTSAQKNPTAFYLCASSIVSGGEQYFGPGTRLTVT.

The gene calls are TRBV5-1 and TRBJ2-5, with a weak D call TRBD1 (6 bases). This CDR3 region has 15 residues. From germline, CDR1 is SGHRS and CDR2 YFSETQ. Trimming shortened V by 1 base and J by 1 base, and 11 bases separated the two germline ends. CDR3 loop: CASSLTGSPQETQYF. The CDR3 region has the DNA TGCGCCAGCAGCTTGACAGGGAGCCCCCAAGAGACCCAGTACTTC.

This clone was counted once. CDR3 sequence: CASDPGIVGQPQHF. DNA of the CDR3: TGTGCCAGCGATCCCGGGATTGTAGGTCAGCCCCAGCATTTT. This rearrangement joins TRBV7-2 to TRBJ1-5; D remains unclear. From germline, CDR1 is SGHTA and CDR2 FQGNSA. The length of the CDR3 is 14 residues. Trimming took 8 bases from V and 6 from J, leaving 17 bases between them.

In its sample, this clone was seen once. V gene TRBV6-4 combines with J gene TRBJ2-2; no reliable D call. The CDR3 is 14 residues long. Germline-derived CDR1 and CDR2 are MRHNA and SNTAGT. V lost 0 bases and J 11 bases, leaving 13 bases between the germline ends. The CDR3 DNA reads as TGTGCCAGCAGTGACTCGCCGGGCTTACATGAGCTGTTTTTT. Its protein is CASSDSPGLHELFF.

V gene TRBV11-1 combines with J gene TRBJ2-7, with 7 bases that match TRBD1. Trimming at V came to 7 bases and at J to 2 bases, leaving 5 bases not matched to a gene. CDR3 length: 13 amino acids. CDR1 and CDR2 from the germline V gene are SGHAT and FQDESV (reference sequence). This CDR3 is CASTSGTAYEQYF. The CDR3 nucleotides are TGTGCCAGCACTTCCGGGACAGCCTACGAGCAGTACTTC.

CDR3: CAWSVDRASGNTIYF. CDR3 DNA sequence: TGTGCCTGGAGTGTAGACAGGGCCTCTGGAAACACCATATATTTT. This chain joins TRBV30 and TRBJ1-3, with 7 nucleotides matching TRBD1. V was pared by 0 bases and J by 0 bases, with 2 bases of the junction left unmatched. CDR1 GTSNPN and CDR2 SVGIG come from the germline V gene (reference sequence). The CDR3 has 15 residues.

The chain has TRBV9 and TRBJ2-1; 7 nucleotides line up with TRBD2. The CDR3 loop spans 15 amino acids. Germline lookup yields CDR1 SGDLS and CDR2 YYNGEE. J was trimmed by 9 bases and V by 0 bases; bases with no gene match: 9. As DNA, the CDR3 is TGTGCCAGCAGCGTAGGGCTAGCGGCTGGGGGTGAGCAGTTCTTC. Its protein product is CASSVGLAAGGEQFF.

V is TRBV15 and J is TRBJ2-6; D call uncertain. Trimming left V 1 base short and J 0 bases short, with 1 base between. This CDR3 region has 14 residues. Looked up from germline, CDR1 is LNHNV and CDR2 is YYDKDF (reference sequence). The CDR3 sequence: CATSRGSGANVLTF. The CDR3 nucleotides read TGTGCCACCAGCAGAGGCTCTGGGGCCAACGTCCTGACTTTC.

This chain uses TRBV27 with TRBJ2-7; perhaps TRBD2 as D (6 bases). The V end was cut by 8 bases, the J end by 0 bases, with 17 bases between. Germline V gene data show CDR1 as MNHEY and CDR2 as SMNVEV (reference sequence). This CDR3 spans 15 amino acids. The DNA of the CDR3 is TGTGCCAGCTCTCCGACTAGTTACACCTCCTACGAGCAGTACTTC. Amino acids: CASSPTSYTSYEQYF.

This chain uses TRBV5-8 with TRBJ1-5, with 9 bases identical to TRBD1. The CDR3 totals 17 residues. J was trimmed by 0 bases and V by 4 bases; bases with no gene match: 8. The germline V gene encodes CDR1 SGHTS and CDR2 YDEGEE. The CDR3 loop is CASSPTGTGSSNQPQHF. The CDR3 nucleotides are TGTGCCAGCAGCCCTACCGGGACAGGGAGTAGCAATCAGCCCCAGCATTTT.

J is TRBJ2-3 and V is TRBV7-9, with 12 bases that match TRBD1. CDR3 length: 16 amino acids. V lost 2 bases, J lost 4 bases, and 4 bases stayed unmatched. CDR1 is SEHNR and CDR2 is FQNEAQ in the germline V gene (reference sequence). The CDR3 sequence is CASSLFGTGGPDTQYF. In DNA, the CDR3 is TGTGCCAGCAGCTTATTCGGGACAGGGGGCCCAGATACGCAGTATTTT.

The chain recombines TRBV15 with TRBJ1-5; no definite D call. Germline CDR1 reads LNHNV; CDR2 reads YYDKDF (reference sequence). Trimming cost V 0 bases and J 3 bases, with 15 bases left between them. CDR3 length equals 17 residues. CDR3 coding DNA: TGTGCCACCAGCAGAGATCATTCAGGTGGGAACAATCAGCCCCAGCATTTT. Translated: CATSRDHSGGNNQPQHF. Full variable domain (missing parts from reference TRBV15 and TRBJ1-5): DAMVIQNPRYQVTQFGKPVTLSCSQTLNHNVMYWYQQKSSQAPKLLFHYYDKDFNNEADTPDNFQSRRPNTSFCFLDIRSPGLGDTAMYLCATSRDHSGGNNQPQHFGDGTRLSIL.

The chain recombines TRBV28 with TRBJ2-7; D possibly corresponds to TRBD1 (6 bases). Germline V CDR1 and CDR2: MDHEN, SYDVKM. The CDR3 extends over 13 amino acids. V was trimmed by 2 bases and J by 6 bases, leaving 11 bases between them. The CDR3 DNA is TGTGCCAGCAGTTTAGCAGGGGCGCGCGAGCAGTACTTC. Its protein is CASSLAGAREQYF.

This rearrangement joins TRBV10-2 to TRBJ2-7, with D perhaps matching TRBD1 (6 bases). The CDR3 spans 19 residues. CDR1 and CDR2 from the germline V gene are WSHSY and SAAADI. The V end was cut by 2 bases, the J end by 7 bases, with 30 bases between. CDR3 in amino acids: CASSETERKLFRGTWEQYF. CDR3 bases: TGCGCCAGCAGTGAGACCGAGCGCAAGTTATTCAGGGGAACTTGGGAGCAGTACTTC.

This chain connects TRBV9 to TRBJ2-7, with D unclear. The germline V gene encodes CDR1 SGDLS and CDR2 YYNGEE. V was trimmed by 0 bases and J by 1 base, leaving 14 bases between them. CDR3 length equals 16 residues. CDR3 protein: CASSVGVSVRSYEQYF. The CDR3 coding sequence is TGTGCCAGCAGCGTAGGGGTATCGGTGAGGTCCTACGAGCAGTACTTC.

This chain links TRBV7-9 with TRBJ2-7; 8 bases line up with TRBD2. Germline CDR1 is SEHNR and CDR2 is FQNEAQ (reference sequence). Unmatched junction bases numbered 4, after V lost 7 bases and J lost 2 bases. CDR3 size: 13 residues. The CDR3 DNA is TGTGCCAGCACTACGGGACTAGCCTACGAGCAGTACTTC. Translating it yields CASTTGLAYEQYF.

The chain carries TRBV2 and TRBJ2-4; D remains unclear. The CDR3 length is 14 residues. The V gene's germline CDR1 is SNHLY and CDR2 FYNNEI. V lost 1 base to trimming and J lost 3 bases, with 7 bases between them. CDR3 loop: CASSEVGLKNIQYF. CDR3 sequence (DNA): TGTGCCAGCAGTGAAGTTGGCCTCAAAAACATTCAGTACTTC. Full variable domain (remainder filled in from reference TRBV2 and TRBJ2-4): EPEVTQTPSHQVTQMGQEVILRCVPISNHLYFYWYRQILGQKVEFLVSFYNNEISEKSEIFDDQFSVERPDGSNFTLKIRSTKLEDSAMYFCASSEVGLKNIQYFGAGTRLSVL.

This sequence joins TRBV11-2 and TRBJ2-7, with D possibly TRBD1 on 5 matching bases. The V end was cut by 5 bases, the J end by 3 bases, with 14 bases between. The germline V gene has CDR1 SGHAT and CDR2 FQNNGV. The CDR3 is 14 amino acids. Here the CDR3 DNA reads TGTGCCAGCAGCCCGGACATCGAGCACTACGAGCAGTACTTC. Translation gives CASSPDIEHYEQYF.

Written as DNA, the CDR3 is TGTGCCAGCAGTCCCGGCTGGGTCCGGGCGGGCGAGCAGTACTTC. It specifies CASSPGWVRAGEQYF. The rearrangement uses TRBV27 and TRBJ2-7, with D possibly being TRBD2 (5 bases). This CDR3 comprises 15 residues. CDR1 and CDR2 (germline): MNHEY, SMNVEV (reference sequence). V lost 5 bases and J lost 6, with 20 bases in between.

This clone came up once. The CDR3 sequence: CASSLRAGGVTDTQYF. The CDR3 region has the DNA TGTGCCAGCAGCTTAAGAGCGGGAGGGGTCACAGATACGCAGTATTTT. The chain has TRBV9 and TRBJ2-3; TRBD2 matches at 10 bases. Germline CDR1 and CDR2: SGDLS and YYNGEE. V shed 4 bases, J shed 2 bases, and the junction held 7 bases outside the gene matches. There are 16 residues in the CDR3.

The chain has TRBV4-1 and TRBJ2-2; no reliable D call. The CDR3 contains 14 residues. V was trimmed by 7 bases and J by 1 base, leaving 10 bases between them. In germline, CDR1 is MGHRA, CDR2 YSYEKL. In DNA form, the CDR3 reads TGCGCCAGCACCCAGTCGTTGAACACCGGGGAGCTGTTTTTT. As protein: CASTQSLNTGELFF.

The rearrangement joins TRBV10-3 to TRBJ2-3; D is uncertain. Germline loops: CDR1 ENHRY, CDR2 SYGVKD. Trimming removed 10 bases at V and 2 bases at J, with 13 bases between. The CDR3 is made up of 13 amino acids. DNA of the CDR3: TGTGCCACCACACGGCCGGACACAGATACGCAGTATTTT. Translated: CATTRPDTDTQYF.

The CDR3 bases are TGTGCCATCAGTAACCGACTAGCGGGAGAACAAGAGCAGTTCTTC. Translated, it gives CAISNRLAGEQEQFF. This chain joins TRBV10-3 and TRBJ2-1; TRBD2 matches 12 bases. The trim removed 5 bases at V and 10 bases at J, leaving 9 bases unmatched. CDR1 is ENHRY and CDR2 is SYGVKD in the germline V gene. This CDR3 spans 15 amino acids.

With regard to this clone: This sample includes further DNA sequences coding for the same CDR3. The rearrangement links TRBV19 to TRBJ2-7; TRBD2 agrees at 11 bases. Germline V CDR1 and CDR2: LNHDA, SQIVND (reference sequence). Unmatched junction bases numbered 4, after V lost 5 bases and J lost 1 base. The CDR3 covers 15 residues. The CDR3 loop reads CASSPGTSGSYEQYF. CDR3 DNA sequence: TGTGCCAGTAGTCCGGGGACTAGCGGATCCTACGAGCAGTACTTC.

V usage is TRBV11-2 and J usage is TRBJ2-7, with D unclear. The CDR3 contains 13 residues. Germline CDR1 and CDR2: SGHAT and FQNNGV. V was clipped by 5 bases and J by 4 bases, with 12 bases between them. The CDR3 is CASSPPPAYEQYF. DNA of the CDR3: TGTGCCAGCAGCCCTCCCCCGGCTTACGAGCAGTACTTC.

The chain links TRBV7-8 to TRBJ2-2; 9 bases fit TRBD1. Germline lookup yields CDR1 SGHVS and CDR2 FQNEAQ. V shed 6 bases and J 1 base; nucleotides not matched to a gene: 9. The CDR3 is made up of 17 amino acids. The CDR3 nucleotides read TGTGCCAGCAGTACCTTAAGGGGACAGGGGAACACCGGGGAGCTGTTTTTT. This encodes CASSTLRGQGNTGELFF.

The chain has TRBV4-1 and TRBJ2-1; D not resolved. The CDR3 is 15 residues long. Germline V gene data show CDR1 as MGHRA and CDR2 as YSYEKL. Trimming shortened V by 0 bases and J by 0 bases, and 6 bases separated the two germline ends. Here the CDR3 DNA reads TGCGCCAGCAGCCAAGATAAGAGCTCCTACAATGAGCAGTTCTTC. Its translation is CASSQDKSSYNEQFF.